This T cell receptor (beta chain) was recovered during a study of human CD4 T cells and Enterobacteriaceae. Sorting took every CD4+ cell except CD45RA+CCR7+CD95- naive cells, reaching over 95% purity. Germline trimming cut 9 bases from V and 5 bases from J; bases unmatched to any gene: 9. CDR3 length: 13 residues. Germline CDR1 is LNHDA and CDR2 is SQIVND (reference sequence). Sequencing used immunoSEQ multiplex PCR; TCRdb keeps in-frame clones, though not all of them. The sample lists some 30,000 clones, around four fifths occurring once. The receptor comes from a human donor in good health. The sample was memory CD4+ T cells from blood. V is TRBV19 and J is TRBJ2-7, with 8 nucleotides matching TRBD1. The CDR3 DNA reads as TGTGCCAGCCGATACAGGGGGAGGAACGAGCAGTACTTC. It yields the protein CASRYRGRNEQYF.